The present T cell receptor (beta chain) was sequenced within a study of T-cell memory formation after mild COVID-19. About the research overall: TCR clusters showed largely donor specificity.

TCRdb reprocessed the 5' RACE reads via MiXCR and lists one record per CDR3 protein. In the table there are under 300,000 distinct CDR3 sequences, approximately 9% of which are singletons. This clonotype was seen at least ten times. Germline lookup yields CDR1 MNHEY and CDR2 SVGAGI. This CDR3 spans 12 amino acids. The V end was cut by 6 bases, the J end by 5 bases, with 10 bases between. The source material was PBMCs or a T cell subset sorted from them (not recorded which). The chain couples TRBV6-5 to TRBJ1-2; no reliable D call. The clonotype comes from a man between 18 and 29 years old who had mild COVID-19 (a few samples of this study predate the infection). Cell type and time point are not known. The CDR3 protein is CASRGGKYGYTF. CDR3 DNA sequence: TGTGCCAGCAGGGGTGGCAAGTATGGCTACACCTTC.